What follows is one T cell receptor (beta chain) and its context. CDR1 is MDHEN, CDR2 SYDVKM, per germline. The CDR3 runs to 12 residues. V was clipped by 7 bases and J by 4 bases, with 8 bases between them. This entry is derived from a study of blood T cell repertoires in COVID-19. The wider study: From the United States, Italy and Spain came samples of acute and convalescent COVID-19.

Original analysis: Reference gene primer amplification in the assay estimated nucleated cell counts. The data were produced by immunoSEQ multiplex PCR, yet TCRdb's version contains in-frame clones alone and is incomplete. That table gives V, J and clone size, and the DNA gave D and trimming. The data hold about 11,000 clones, with around three quarters observed a single time. The chain recombines TRBV28 with TRBJ1-5; D is ambiguous. What was sequenced was peripheral blood. The source is a man aged 55 to 70 with COVID-19, enrolled during active disease. The DNA of the CDR3 is TGTGCCAGCAACTCCCGAAATCAGCCCCAGCATTTT. Encoded protein: CASNSRNQPQHF.